These 19 T cell receptor beta chains came from one sample sequenced in a study of T cell responses to AZD1222 COVID-19 vaccine. Using immunoSEQ multiplex PCR, the repertoire was profiled, and TCRdb retains in-frame clones only, with some absent. The table shows about 120,000 clones, with 90% to 95% occurring only once. Material: peripheral blood, obtained on day 0 of AZD1222 vaccination. The receptor set was obtained from an adult in good health.

The V and J genes are TRBV6-5 and TRBJ1-1; D gene ambiguous. V lost 6 bases to trimming and J lost 1 base, with 9 bases between them. Per the germline V gene, CDR1 is MNHEY and CDR2 is SVGAGI. This CDR3 has 13 residues. DNA for the CDR3: TGTGCCAGCAGAACCCGACAGAACACTGAAGCTTTCTTT. It yields the protein CASRTRQNTEAFF.

CDR3 region: CASSIDPPVTGLSQHF. CDR3 sequence (DNA): TGTGCCAGTAGTATAGATCCGCCCGTAACTGGATTGTCCCAGCATTTT. The chain couples TRBV19 to TRBJ1-5; no clear D gene. Germline V gene lookup returns CDR1 LNHDA and CDR2 SQIVND (reference sequence). This CDR3 region has 16 residues. Trimming cost V 0 bases and J 11 bases, with 20 bases left between them. The full variable domain, with the rest looked up from reference TRBV19 and TRBJ1-5, is DGGITQSPKYLFRKEGQNVTLSCEQNLNHDAMYWYRQDPGQGLRLIYYSQIVNDFQKGDIAEGYSVSREKKESFPLTVTSAQKNPTAFYLCASSIDPPVTGLSQHFGDGTRLSIL.

This chain joins TRBV30 and TRBJ2-3; D uncertain. The CDR3 has 16 amino acids. The germline V and J ends were trimmed by 4 bases and 2 bases, with 19 bases remaining between them. Germline V CDR1 and CDR2: GTSNPN, SVGIG (reference sequence). In DNA form, the CDR3 reads TGTGCCTGGAAAGGTTTGGGCGGAAAGGACACAGATACGCAGTATTTT. Protein sequence: CAWKGLGGKDTDTQYF.

The chain employs TRBV5-1 and TRBJ1-4, with a possible D match to TRBD1 (5 bases). Germline assignment: CDR1 SGHRS and CDR2 YFSETQ. V was pared by 5 bases and J by 6 bases, with 11 bases between. This CDR3 is 13 amino acids long. This CDR3 reads CASRQAADEKLFF. CDR3 bases: TGCGCCAGCAGACAGGCGGCGGATGAAAAACTGTTTTTT.

This clone was detected only once. The rearrangement joins TRBV18 to TRBJ2-2, with 7 bases aligning to TRBD2. CDR1 KGHSH and CDR2 LQKENI come from the germline V gene. CDR3 length: 16 amino acids. Germline trimming cut 4 bases from V and 1 base from J; bases unmatched to any gene: 6. The CDR3 DNA sequence: TGTGCCAGCTCACTGTGGACTAGTTTGAACACCGGGGAGCTGTTTTTT. Translating gives CASSLWTSLNTGELFF.

V usage is TRBV19 and J usage is TRBJ2-3, with 12 bases matching TRBD2. CDR3 length: 17 amino acids. CDR1 LNHDA and CDR2 SQIVND come from the germline V gene (reference sequence). V lost 6 bases and J lost 0; bases outside the gene matches: 7. CDR3 sequence: CASSRTGLAGSTDTQYF. The CDR3 DNA reads TGTGCCAGTAGCCGAACGGGACTAGCGGGCAGCACAGATACGCAGTATTTT.

V is TRBV9 and J is TRBJ2-1; D possibly uses TRBD1 or TRBD2 (5 bases each). Germline V gene lookup returns CDR1 SGDLS and CDR2 YYNGEE. The V and J ends lost 4 bases and 8 bases respectively, with 10 bases between them. This CDR3 spans 12 amino acids. This chain's CDR3 is CASSLLGDEQFF. CDR3 sequence (DNA): TGTGCCAGCAGCCTCTTGGGGGATGAGCAGTTCTTC.

The chain combines TRBV29-1 with TRBJ2-7; 8 bases agree with TRBD2. Germline CDR1 is SQVTM and CDR2 is ANQGSEA. The CDR3 totals 11 residues. V shed 5 bases and J 6 bases; nucleotides not matched to a gene: 3. CDR3 protein: CSVPRGGEQYF. The CDR3 nucleotides are TGCAGCGTTCCACGGGGGGGCGAGCAGTACTTC.

V gene TRBV7-6 combines with J gene TRBJ1-6; possibly TRBD1 for D (6 bases). Germline CDR1 reads SGHVS; CDR2 reads FNYEAQ. This CDR3 contains 15 residues. V was clipped by 3 bases and J by 8 bases, with 14 bases between them. The CDR3 DNA reads as TGTGCCAGCAGCTTTGCAGGGGCGAGGGATTCACCCCTCCACTTT. Translated: CASSFAGARDSPLHF.

This clone has a handful of counts. The chain uses TRBV18 and TRBJ1-2; TRBD1 is a possible D gene (5 bases). The length of the CDR3 is 14 residues. The germline gives CDR1 KGHSH, CDR2 LQKENI. Trimming pared 5 bases from V and 1 base from J, leaving 11 bases between. The DNA of the CDR3 is TGTGCCAGCTCAACCGGGACTGGTAACTATGGCTACACCTTC. Encoded protein: CASSTGTGNYGYTF.

The CDR3 spells CASSLEGRLGYGYTF. The CDR3 DNA sequence: TGTGCCAGCAGCTTGGAGGGTAGACTAGGCTATGGCTACACCTTC. The rearrangement joins TRBV7-9 to TRBJ1-2; D is unresolved. The germline CDR1 and CDR2 sequences are SEHNR and FQNEAQ (reference sequence). V was pared by 3 bases and J by 4 bases, with 15 bases between. CDR3 length: 15 amino acids.

The chain links TRBV4-1 to TRBJ2-1, with 10 bases identical to TRBD2. The CDR3 contains 14 residues. The germline CDR1 and CDR2 sequences are MGHRA and YSYEKL. V shed 4 bases, J shed 15 bases, and the junction held 12 bases outside the gene matches. The CDR3 loop reads CASSPRAEREGLFF. CDR3 coding DNA: TGCGCCAGCAGCCCGAGGGCCGAGCGGGAGGGTCTGTTCTTC.

The gene calls are TRBV28 and TRBJ2-7; D unresolved. The CDR3 consists of 17 residues. The germline V gene has CDR1 MDHEN and CDR2 SYDVKM. V lost 7 bases and J lost 0, with 22 bases in between. The CDR3 reads CASIGSRFPVPSYEQYF. CDR3 in DNA: TGTGCCAGCATAGGTTCGAGATTTCCGGTGCCCTCCTACGAGCAGTACTTC.

The CDR3 here is CASSFTSGTYGGGELFF. The CDR3 bases are TGCGCCAGCAGCTTTACTAGCGGGACTTATGGCGGCGGGGAGCTGTTTTTT. The genes are TRBV5-1 and TRBJ2-2; 10 bases agree with TRBD2. CDR3 length: 17 amino acids. V shed 2 bases, J shed 7 bases, and the junction held 11 bases outside the gene matches. Germline loops: CDR1 SGHRS, CDR2 YFSETQ.

The chain employs TRBV25-1 and TRBJ2-7; D is uncertain. CDR3 size: 12 residues. Germline CDR1 and CDR2: MGHDK and SYGVNS. V lost 1 base, J lost 3 bases, and 4 bases lay in between. The CDR3 nucleotides are TGTGCCAGCAGTGAATCCAACTACGAGCAGTACTTC. It encodes CASSESNYEQYF.

This chain uses TRBV5-1 with TRBJ1-2; D may be TRBD1 (6 bases). The V end lost 0 bases, the J end lost 5 bases, and 11 bases lay between the germline ends. This CDR3 is built from 14 residues. The germline V gene has CDR1 SGHRS and CDR2 YFSETQ. The CDR3 DNA reads TGCGCCAGCAGCTTGGATCGGGGGGCGTATGGCTACACCTTC. Translated: CASSLDRGAYGYTF.

The CDR3 sequence is CASIARGLWGAFF. CDR3 DNA: TGTGCCAGCATAGCCCGTGGGCTCTGGGGAGCTTTCTTT. The chain carries TRBV6-5 and TRBJ1-1; D is unclear. The V gene's germline CDR1 is MNHEY and CDR2 SVGAGI. There are 13 residues in the CDR3. Trimming pared 7 bases from V and 10 bases from J, leaving 19 bases between.

This clone came up once. The chain carries TRBV12-3 or TRBV12-4 and TRBJ1-5; D might be TRBD1 (5 bases). The CDR3 loop spans 13 amino acids. With 1 base removed from V and 7 bases from J, the gap between germline ends came to 8 bases. CDR3 protein: CASSLGGGQPQHF. Written as DNA, the CDR3 is TGTGCCAGCAGTTTAGGGGGCGGCCAGCCCCAGCATTTT.

The rearrangement uses TRBV7-9 and TRBJ2-3, with D uncertain. This CDR3 contains 13 residues. In germline, CDR1 is SEHNR, CDR2 FQNEAQ (reference sequence). The ends were cut back, 4 bases at V and 4 bases at J, with 9 bases in the middle. The CDR3 DNA sequence: TGTGCCAGCAGCTCCATGAATCCAGATACGCAGTATTTT. Translated: CASSSMNPDTQYF. The full variable domain, in which reference TRBV7-9 and TRBJ2-3 provide the parts outside the CDR3, is DTGVSQNPRHKITKRGQNVTFRCDPISEHNRLYWYRQTLGQGPEFLTYFQNEAQLEKSRLLSDRFSAERPKGSFSTLEIQRTEQGDSAMYLCASSSMNPDTQYFGPGTRLTVL.